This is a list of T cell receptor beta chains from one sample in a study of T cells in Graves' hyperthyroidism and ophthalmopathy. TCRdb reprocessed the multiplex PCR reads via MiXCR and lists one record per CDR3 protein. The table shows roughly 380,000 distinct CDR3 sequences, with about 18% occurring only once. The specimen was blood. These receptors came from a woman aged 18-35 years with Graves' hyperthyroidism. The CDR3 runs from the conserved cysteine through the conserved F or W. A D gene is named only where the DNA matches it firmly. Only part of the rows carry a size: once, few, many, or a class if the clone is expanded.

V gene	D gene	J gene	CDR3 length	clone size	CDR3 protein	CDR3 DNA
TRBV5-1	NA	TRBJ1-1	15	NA	CASSLGGAGNTEAFF	TGCGCCAGCAGCTTGGGGGGAGCGGGGAACACTGAAGCTTTCTTT
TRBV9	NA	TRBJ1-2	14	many	CASSVDGFGYGYTF	TGTGCCAGCAGCGTAGATGGGTTTGGCTATGGCTACACCTTC
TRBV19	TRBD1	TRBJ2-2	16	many	CASSPSKTGVTGELFF	TGTGCCAGTAGTCCTAGTAAAACAGGGGTCACCGGGGAGCTGTTTTTT
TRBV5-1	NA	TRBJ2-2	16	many	CASRPSLALDTGELFF	TGCGCCAGCAGACCTAGCCTAGCTCTGGACACCGGGGAGCTGTTTTTT
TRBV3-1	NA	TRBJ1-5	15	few	CASSQDRYRNQPQHF	TGTGCCAGCAGCCAAGATAGATACCGCAATCAGCCCCAGCATTTT
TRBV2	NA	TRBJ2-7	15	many	CASRGDVAGDYEQYF	TGTGCCAGCAGGGGTGACGTGGCAGGAGATTACGAGCAGTACTTC
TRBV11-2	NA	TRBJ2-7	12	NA	CASSKVDIEQYF	TGTGCCAGCAGCAAAGTGGACATCGAGCAGTACTTC
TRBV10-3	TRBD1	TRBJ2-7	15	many	CAISEPGQGMYEQYF	TGTGCCATCAGTGAGCCGGGACAGGGAATGTACGAGCAGTACTTC
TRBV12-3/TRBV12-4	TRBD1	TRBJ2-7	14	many	CASSKSTGAYEQYF	TGTGCCAGCAGCAAATCGACAGGGGCCTACGAGCAGTACTTC
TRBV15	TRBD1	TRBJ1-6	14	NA	CATSGGTGMVPLHF	TGTGCCACCAGCGGCGGGACAGGCATGGTGCCCCTCCACTTT
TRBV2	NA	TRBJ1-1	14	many	CASSADRMNTEAFF	TGTGCCAGCAGCGCGGACCGTATGAACACTGAAGCTTTCTTT
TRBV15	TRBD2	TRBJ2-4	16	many	CATKGGGSLAKNIQYF	TGTGCCACCAAGGGCGGGGGGTCCCTAGCCAAAAACATTCAGTACTTC
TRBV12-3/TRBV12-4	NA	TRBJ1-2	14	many	CASSPGRRSYGYTF	TGTGCCAGCAGTCCGGGACGGAGGAGCTATGGCTACACCTTC
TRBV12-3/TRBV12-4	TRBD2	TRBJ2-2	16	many	CASRKLAGKGTGELFF	TGTGCCAGCAGAAAACTAGCGGGGAAGGGTACCGGGGAGCTGTTTTTT
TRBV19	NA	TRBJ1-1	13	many	CASSMVGEPKAFF	TGTGCCAGTAGTATGGTCGGGGAACCCAAAGCTTTCTTT
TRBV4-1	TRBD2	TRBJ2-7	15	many	CASSHGLGPIYEQYF	TGCGCCAGCAGCCACGGACTAGGACCTATTTACGAGCAGTACTTC
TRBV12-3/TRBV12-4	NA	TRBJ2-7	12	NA	CASSLGQSGQSF	TGTGCCAGCAGTTTGGGGCAGAGCGGCCAAAGCTTC
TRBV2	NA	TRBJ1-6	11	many	CASRGGSPLHF	TGTGCCAGCAGGGGGGGTTCACCCCTCCACTTT
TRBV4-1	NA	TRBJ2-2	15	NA	CASRYPGRGAGELFF	TGCGCCAGCAGGTACCCCGGCCGGGGAGCCGGGGAGCTGTTTTTT
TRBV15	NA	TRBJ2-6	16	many	CATSRDRRNGANVLTF	TGTGCCACCAGCAGAGATCGAAGGAATGGGGCCAACGTCCTGACTTTC
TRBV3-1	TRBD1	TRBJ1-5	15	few	CASSQDAGGTQPQHF	TGTGCCAGCAGCCAAGATGCAGGGGGGACTCAGCCCCAGCATTTT
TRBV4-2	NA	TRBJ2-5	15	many	CASSLLGVNGETQYF	TGTGCCAGCAGCCTCCTTGGGGTAAATGGAGAGACCCAGTACTTC
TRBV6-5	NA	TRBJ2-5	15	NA	CASSYNGCPRETQYF	TGTGCCAGCAGTTACAACGGGTGTCCGAGAGAGACCCAGTACTTC